The T cell receptor beta chain under discussion was sequenced for a study of T cells after posttransplantation cyclophosphamide. Findings and limits, study-wide: Recipient CMV seropositivity and CMV reactivation strongly tracked TRB clonality.

Libraries were prepared by immunoSEQ multiplex PCR; TCRdb keeps only in-frame clonotypes and omits some of them. The sample has more than 30,000 clones, about 93% seen once. Trimming left V 3 bases short and J 5 bases short, with 11 bases between. The germline V gene encodes CDR1 SGHDT and CDR2 YYEEEE. There are 14 residues in the CDR3. The naive gate required viable CD3+CD4+ or CD3+CD8+ cells with CCR7+CD45RA+CD45RO-CD95-CD27+CD28+ phenotype. To note about this clone: What it binds is not known.

Sequenced sample: naive CD4+ T cells sorted from PBMCs. The genes are TRBV5-6 and TRBJ2-2; D remains ambiguous. The sequence was collected from a woman aged 55-69 years in good health, CMV-negative, and a related stem cell transplant donor. CDR3 nucleotides: TGTGCCAGCAGCTCCCCTGTTCCGACCGGGGAGCTGTTTTTT. This codes for CASSSPVPTGELFF.